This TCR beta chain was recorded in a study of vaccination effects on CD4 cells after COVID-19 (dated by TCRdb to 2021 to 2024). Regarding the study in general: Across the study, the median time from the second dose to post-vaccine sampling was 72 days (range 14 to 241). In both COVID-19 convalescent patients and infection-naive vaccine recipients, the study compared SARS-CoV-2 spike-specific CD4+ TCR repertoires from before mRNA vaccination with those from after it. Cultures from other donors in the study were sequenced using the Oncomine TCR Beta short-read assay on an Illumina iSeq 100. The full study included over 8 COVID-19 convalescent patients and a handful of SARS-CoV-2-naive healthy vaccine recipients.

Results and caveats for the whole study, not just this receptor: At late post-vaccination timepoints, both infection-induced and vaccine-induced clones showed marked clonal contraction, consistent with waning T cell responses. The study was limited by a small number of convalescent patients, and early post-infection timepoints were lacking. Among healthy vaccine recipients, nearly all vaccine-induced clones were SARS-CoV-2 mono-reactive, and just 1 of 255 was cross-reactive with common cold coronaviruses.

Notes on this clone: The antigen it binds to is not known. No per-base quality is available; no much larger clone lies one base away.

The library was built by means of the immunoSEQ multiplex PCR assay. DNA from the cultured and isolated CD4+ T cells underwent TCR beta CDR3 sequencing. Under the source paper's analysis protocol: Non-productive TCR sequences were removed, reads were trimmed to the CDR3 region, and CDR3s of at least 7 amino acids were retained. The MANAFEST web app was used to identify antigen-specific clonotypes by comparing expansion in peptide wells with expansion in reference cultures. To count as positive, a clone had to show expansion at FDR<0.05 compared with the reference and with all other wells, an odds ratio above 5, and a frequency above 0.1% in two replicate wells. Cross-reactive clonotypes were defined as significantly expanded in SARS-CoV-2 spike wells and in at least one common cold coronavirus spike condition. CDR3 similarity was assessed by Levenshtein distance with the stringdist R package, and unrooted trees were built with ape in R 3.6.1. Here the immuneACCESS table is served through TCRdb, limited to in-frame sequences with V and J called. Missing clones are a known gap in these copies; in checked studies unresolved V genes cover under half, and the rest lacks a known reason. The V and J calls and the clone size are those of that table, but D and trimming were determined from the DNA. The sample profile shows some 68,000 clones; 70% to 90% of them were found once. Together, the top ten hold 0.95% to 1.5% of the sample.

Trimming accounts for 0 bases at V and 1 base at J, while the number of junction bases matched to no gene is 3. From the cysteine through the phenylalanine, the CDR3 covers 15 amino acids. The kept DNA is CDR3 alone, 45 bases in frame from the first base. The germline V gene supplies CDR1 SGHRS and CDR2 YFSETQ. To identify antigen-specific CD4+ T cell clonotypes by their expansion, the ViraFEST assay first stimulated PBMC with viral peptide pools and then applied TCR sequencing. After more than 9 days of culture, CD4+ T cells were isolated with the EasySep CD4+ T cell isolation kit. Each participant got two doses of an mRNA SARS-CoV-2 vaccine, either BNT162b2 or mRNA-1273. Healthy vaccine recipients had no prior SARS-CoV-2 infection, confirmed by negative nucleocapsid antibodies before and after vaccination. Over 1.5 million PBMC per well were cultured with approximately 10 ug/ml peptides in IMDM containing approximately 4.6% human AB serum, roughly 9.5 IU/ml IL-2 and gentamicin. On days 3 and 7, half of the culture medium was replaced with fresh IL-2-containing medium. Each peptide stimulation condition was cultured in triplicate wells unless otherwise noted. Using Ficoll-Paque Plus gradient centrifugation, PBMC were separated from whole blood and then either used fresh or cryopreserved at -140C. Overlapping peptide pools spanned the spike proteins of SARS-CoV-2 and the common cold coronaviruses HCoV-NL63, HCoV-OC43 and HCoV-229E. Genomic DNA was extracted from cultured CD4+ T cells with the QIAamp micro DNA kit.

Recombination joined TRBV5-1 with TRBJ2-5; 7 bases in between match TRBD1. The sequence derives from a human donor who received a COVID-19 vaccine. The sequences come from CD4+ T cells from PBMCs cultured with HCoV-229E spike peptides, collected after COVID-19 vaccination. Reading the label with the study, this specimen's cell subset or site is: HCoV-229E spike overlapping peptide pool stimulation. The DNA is TGCGCCAGCAGCTTGGCCCCAGGGGGCCAAGAGACCCAGTACTTC. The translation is CASSLAPGGQETQYF.